The 2 T cell receptor beta chains below were found in one sample sequenced in a study of shared clonotypes between healthy human individuals. TCRdb's table, derived via immunoSEQ multiplex PCR, lists solely in-frame clones and lacks some. The sample comprises around 530,000 clones, around 81% of which are singletons, and around 13% rests with the top ten. Specimen: PBMCs. The origin of the receptors is a woman in her 40s in good health. Some clones in this sample may be carry-over from other donors' samples.

This clone was detected ten times or more. This rearrangement joins TRBV30 to TRBJ1-2; D call uncertain. Trimming stripped 5 bases from V and 8 bases from J, with 15 bases between. The CDR3 totals 12 residues. In germline, CDR1 is GTSNPN, CDR2 SVGIG (reference sequence). DNA for the CDR3: TGTGCCTGGCCCCGGGCCCTTGGCGGCTACACCTTC. This codes for CAWPRALGGYTF.

This chain uses TRBV6-4 with TRBJ2-7; D ambiguous. The CDR3 is 14 residues long. V was cut by 2 bases and J by 1 base, with 9 bases left in between. Germline V lookup: CDR1 MRHNA, CDR2 SNTAGT. Here the CDR3 reads CASSDRVGSYEQYF. As DNA, the CDR3 is TGTGCCAGCAGTGACCGGGTTGGGTCCTACGAGCAGTACTTC.